Below, 19 T cell receptor beta chains from the same sample are listed, as sequenced in a study of shared T cell receptors in the human thymus. Sequenced by immunoSEQ multiplex PCR; TCRdb stores in-frame clones only, minus some. The table shows under 450,000 clones, with around 93% occurring only once. The material sequenced was thymocytes. All receptors derive from a human donor.

The chain carries TRBV6-1 and TRBJ2-4; tentatively, D is TRBD1 (5 bases). V lost 6 bases and J 5 bases, leaving 14 bases between the germline ends. The germline V gene has CDR1 MNHNS and CDR2 SASEGT. This CDR3 contains 14 residues. DNA for the CDR3: TGTGCCAGCAGAGGGGTAGAATACCAAAACATTCAGTACTTC. Translation gives CASRGVEYQNIQYF.

V usage is TRBV4-1 and J usage is TRBJ1-2; D might be TRBD1 (6 bases). V lost 5 bases, J lost 7 bases, and 17 bases lay in between. The CDR3 extends over 14 amino acids. Germline lookup yields CDR1 MGHRA and CDR2 YSYEKL. In DNA form, the CDR3 reads TGCGCCAGCAGCGGAAGGGGGAGGAAAAGTGGCTACACCTTC. Its translation is CASSGRGRKSGYTF.

This chain uses TRBV19 with TRBJ2-1; 9 bases are a match to TRBD2. V shed 4 bases, J shed 5 bases, and the junction held 6 bases outside the gene matches. This CDR3 is built from 15 residues. Germline CDR1 and CDR2: LNHDA and SQIVND (reference sequence). CDR3 nucleotide sequence: TGTGCCAGTAGTAGTAGCGGGAGTCTCGACAATGAGCAGTTCTTC. Protein sequence: CASSSSGSLDNEQFF.

The chain uses TRBV27 and TRBJ2-7; D gene unclear. The CDR3 has 15 residues. Per the germline V gene, CDR1 is MNHEY and CDR2 is SMNVEV (reference sequence). Trimming pared 7 bases from V and 5 bases from J, leaving 21 bases between. CDR3 loop: CASNGSQPVVDEQYF. The DNA of the CDR3 is TGTGCCAGCAACGGGTCGCAACCCGTAGTTGACGAGCAGTACTTC.

The chain's CDR3 is CASSIGSGQGYEQYF. CDR3 nucleotides: TGTGCCAGTAGTATCGGGTCGGGACAGGGCTACGAGCAGTACTTC. The chain employs TRBV19 and TRBJ2-7; 9 bases map to TRBD1. Germline V gene lookup returns CDR1 LNHDA and CDR2 SQIVND (reference sequence). With 3 bases clipped from V and 3 bases from J, the junction kept 6 bases outside the gene matches. The CDR3 consists of 15 residues.

The chain is built from TRBV7-3 and TRBJ1-1, with D perhaps matching TRBD1 (5 bases). V lost 3 bases and J 2 bases, leaving 10 bases between the germline ends. Per germline, CDR1 SGHTA and CDR2 FQGTGA. The CDR3 totals 14 residues. The CDR3 sequence: CASSFRDGNTEAFF. In DNA form, the CDR3 reads TGTGCCAGCAGCTTCCGGGACGGTAACACTGAAGCTTTCTTT.

The gene calls are TRBV19 and TRBJ1-5; D might be TRBD1 (6 bases). Trimming cost V 1 base and J 0 bases, with 13 bases left between them. Looked up from germline, CDR1 is LNHDA and CDR2 is SQIVND (reference sequence). The CDR3 totals 17 residues. The CDR3 bases are TGTGCCAGTAGTATAGTTTCCGACAGGTTTAGCAATCAGCCCCAGCATTTT. Protein sequence: CASSIVSDRFSNQPQHF.

The chain links TRBV5-1 to TRBJ1-1, with D perhaps matching TRBD1 (5 bases). The germline CDR1 and CDR2 sequences are SGHRS and YFSETQ. The CDR3 extends over 15 amino acids. V was clipped by 5 bases and J by 0 bases, with 14 bases between them. CDR3 amino acids: CASSSRGGLNTEAFF. In DNA, the CDR3 is TGCGCCAGCAGTTCCCGTGGGGGATTGAACACTGAAGCTTTCTTT.

In the case of this clone: This sample includes further DNA sequences coding for the same CDR3. The chain links TRBV19 to TRBJ1-5; 7 positions match TRBD1. The V segment lost 6 bases and the J segment 2 bases; nucleotides outside the gene matches: 7. Germline CDR1 and CDR2: LNHDA and SQIVND (reference sequence). The CDR3 contains 15 residues. The CDR3 region is CASSLRQGGNQPQHF. The CDR3 nucleotides read TGTGCCAGTAGCCTTCGACAGGGTGGCAATCAGCCCCAGCATTTT.

The chain uses TRBV4-3 and TRBJ1-2; 11 nucleotides match TRBD1. This CDR3 contains 17 residues. Per germline, CDR1 LGHNA and CDR2 YSLEER. The V gene end was trimmed by 2 bases and the J gene end by 6 bases; junction bases not matched to a gene: 11. CDR3 sequence reads: CASSQNPTGQGADGYTF. Here the CDR3 DNA reads TGCGCCAGCAGCCAAAACCCTACCGGACAGGGGGCGGATGGCTACACCTTC.

The chain employs TRBV5-1 and TRBJ2-7; D may be TRBD2 (6 bases). Trimming removed 4 bases at V and 5 bases at J, with 19 bases between. The CDR3 is 15 amino acids. Germline CDR1 is SGHRS and CDR2 is YFSETQ. Written as DNA, the CDR3 is TGCGCCAGCAGCGGACGCTATGCCGGGAGTGACGAGCAGTACTTC. The encoded protein is CASSGRYAGSDEQYF.

Remarks on this clone: The sample carries other DNA sequences with the same CDR3. The chain has TRBV25-1 and TRBJ2-5, with TRBD2 matching 7 bases. The germline V gene encodes CDR1 MGHDK and CDR2 SYGVNS. CDR3 length: 15 amino acids. The ends lost 5 bases at V and 0 bases at J; junction bases unmatched: 6. CDR3 nucleotides: TGTGCCAGCAGTCTGCGGGAGACTTACCAAGAGACCCAGTACTTC. Translating it yields CASSLRETYQETQYF.

The chain joins TRBV6-5 to TRBJ1-1; weak D call: TRBD1 (5 bases). V lost 8 bases and J lost 3, with 10 bases in between. The CDR3 contains 12 residues. Germline assignment: CDR1 MNHEY and CDR2 SVGAGI. CDR3 in amino acids: CASRGRHTEAFF. CDR3 sequence (DNA): TGTGCCAGCCGGGGACGGCACACTGAAGCTTTCTTT.

V gene TRBV21-1 combines with J gene TRBJ2-1; TRBD2, the table's D call, lacks a check against the DNA. TRBV21-1 is termed a pseudogene. The CDR3 totals 17 residues. The CDR3 coding sequence is TGTGCCAGCACCCAAAGGACTAGCGGGAAATCCTACAATGAGCAGTTCTTC. This sequence encodes CASTQRTSGKSYNEQFF.

This chain links TRBV7-8 with TRBJ1-5; a possible D gene is TRBD1 (6 bases). Trimming shortened V by 2 bases and J by 7 bases, and 9 bases separated the two germline ends. Germline CDR1 and CDR2: SGHVS and FQNEAQ. The length of the CDR3 is 13 residues. DNA for the CDR3: TGTGCCAGCAGCTTACGGGGGCAGCAGCCCCAGCATTTT. Translating it yields CASSLRGQQPQHF.

The J gene is TRBJ1-5, the V gene TRBV19; TRBD1 matches at 9 bases. CDR3 size: 14 residues. The germline V gene has CDR1 LNHDA and CDR2 SQIVND (reference sequence). V lost 3 bases, J lost 7 bases, and 4 bases stayed unmatched. CDR3 loop: CASSMGDRAQPQHF. The CDR3 DNA is TGTGCCAGTAGTATGGGGGACAGGGCACAGCCCCAGCATTTT. The full variable domain, in which reference TRBV19 and TRBJ1-5 provide the parts outside the CDR3, is DGGITQSPKYLFRKEGQNVTLSCEQNLNHDAMYWYRQDPGQGLRLIYYSQIVNDFQKGDIAEGYSVSREKKESFPLTVTSAQKNPTAFYLCASSMGDRAQPQHFGDGTRLSIL.

The chain has TRBV4-3 and TRBJ2-7; 8 nucleotides align to TRBD2. V was clipped by 0 bases and J by 2 bases; unmatched bases: 12. Germline loops: CDR1 LGHNA, CDR2 YSLEER. CDR3 size: 18 residues. CDR3 loop: CASSQDWGPAGATYEQYF. The CDR3 nucleotides read TGCGCCAGCAGCCAAGATTGGGGTCCAGCGGGAGCGACCTACGAGCAGTACTTC.

This chain links TRBV4-1 with TRBJ2-7; D is possibly TRBD2 (7 bases). Germline V lookup: CDR1 MGHRA, CDR2 YSYEKL. With 1 base removed from V and 6 bases from J, the gap between germline ends came to 13 bases. The CDR3 covers 14 residues. The CDR3 protein is CASSQVGGAGEQYF. In nucleotides, the CDR3 is TGCGCCAGCAGCCAAGTTGGGGGGGCGGGCGAGCAGTACTTC.

This chain connects TRBV5-8 to TRBJ1-1; D possibly corresponds to TRBD1 (6 bases). Trimming shortened V by 4 bases and J by 0 bases, and 16 bases separated the two germline ends. CDR1 is SGHTS and CDR2 is YDEGEE in the germline V gene. The CDR3 is 16 residues long. The chain's CDR3 is CASSPVPGQLNTEAFF. The CDR3 nucleotides are TGTGCCAGCAGCCCCGTTCCGGGACAATTGAACACTGAAGCTTTCTTT.